This passage covers 26 T cell receptor beta chains from one sample sequenced in a study of identical twins (dated by TCRdb to the mid-2010s). Library preparation employed 5' RACE. The instrument was an Illumina HiSeq 2000. The raw public reads went through TCRdb reprocessing: fastp at Q25, MiXCR clone calling, in-frame beta chains kept. Entries are consolidated by CDR3 protein sequence, retaining the most common genes and DNA. For this sample there are nearly 650,000 distinct CDR3 sequences; just over 7% appear just once. Approximately 1.5% of the sample is held by the ten biggest clonotypes. Another study also made use of these data, one on yellow fever vaccine responses in identical twins.

Material: PBMCs. Source of these receptors: a young woman in good health.

This clonotype was counted at least ten times. The chain employs TRBV9 and TRBJ2-1; D call uncertain. Trimming stripped 5 bases from V and 1 base from J, with 13 bases between. CDR1 and CDR2 (germline): SGDLS, YYNGEE. The CDR3 has 15 residues. The CDR3 DNA follows: TGTGCCAGCAGTTTCTTGATAGGGTCCTACAATGAGCAGTTCTTC. Amino acid sequence: CASSFLIGSYNEQFF.

This clonotype has a handful of counts. The chain employs TRBV10-3 and TRBJ1-5; D is unclear. The length of the CDR3 is 14 residues. The germline CDR1 and CDR2 sequences are ENHRY and SYGVKD. Trimming stripped 3 bases from V and 1 base from J, with 7 bases between. The CDR3 nucleotides are TGTGCCATCAGTGAAAGGATGAGCAATCAGCCCCAGCATTTT. The encoded protein is CAISERMSNQPQHF.

This clonotype occurred many times. This chain links TRBV5-1 with TRBJ2-1, with a possible D match to TRBD1 (6 bases). Germline CDR1 is SGHRS and CDR2 is YFSETQ. Trimming stripped 7 bases from V and 7 bases from J, with 15 bases between. The CDR3 totals 13 residues. The CDR3 here is CASEETGSNEQFF. The CDR3 region has the DNA TGCGCCAGCGAGGAGACAGGTAGTAATGAGCAGTTCTTC.

This clonotype was picked up many times. CDR3 residues: CASSELAAPGQSAYGYTF. The DNA of the CDR3 is TGTGCCAGCAGTGAATTAGCAGCTCCGGGACAGAGTGCCTATGGCTACACCTTC. This chain joins TRBV25-1 and TRBJ1-2; 7 nucleotides line up with TRBD1. From germline, CDR1 is MGHDK and CDR2 SYGVNS. V lost 1 base to trimming and J lost 4 bases; unmatched junction nucleotides: 15. The CDR3 runs to 18 residues.

This clonotype was counted at least ten times. The V gene is TRBV20-1, the J gene TRBJ1-1; D ambiguous. Germline V gene sequence: CDR1 DFQATT, CDR2 SNEGSKA (reference sequence). The CDR3 consists of 14 residues. Trimming removed 3 bases at V and 0 bases at J, with 11 bases between. The CDR3 coding sequence is TGCAGTGCTAGTATCCCAACCCTGAACACTGAAGCTTTCTTT. Translating it yields CSASIPTLNTEAFF.

The chain links TRBV11-2 to TRBJ2-1; 10 nucleotides agree with TRBD2. Germline CDR1 is SGHAT and CDR2 is FQNNGV. This CDR3 has 21 amino acids. V lost 1 base, J lost 3 bases, and 18 bases stayed unmatched. CDR3 sequence (DNA): TGTGCCAGCAGCTTAGGGTTTGTAGGGACTAGCGTTCCAGTGGACTACAATGAGCAGTTCTTC. It codes for CASSLGFVGTSVPVDYNEQFF.

The J gene is TRBJ2-7, the V gene TRBV20-1; TRBD2 matches 10 bases. The V segment lost 6 bases and the J segment 4 bases; nucleotides outside the gene matches: 6. This CDR3 contains 13 residues. Germline CDR1 is DFQATT and CDR2 is SNEGSKA (reference sequence). The CDR3 reads CSAPASGSYEQYF. The CDR3 DNA sequence: TGCAGTGCCCCAGCTAGCGGGAGTTACGAGCAGTACTTC.

The V and J genes are TRBV7-6 and TRBJ1-4; 8 bases fit TRBD1. Germline values: CDR1 SGHVS, CDR2 FNYEAQ. The J segment lost 8 bases and the V segment lost 3 bases, leaving 8 bases of the junction unmatched. This CDR3 is 15 amino acids long. CDR3 amino acids: CASSFGQGGIEKLFF. The CDR3 nucleotides are TGTGCCAGCAGCTTCGGACAGGGAGGGATCGAAAAACTGTTTTTT.

A few counts support this clonotype. This rearrangement joins TRBV5-1 to TRBJ2-1; 8 bases agree with TRBD2. The CDR3 loop spans 16 amino acids. With 4 bases clipped from V and 2 bases from J, the junction kept 8 bases outside the gene matches. Germline-derived CDR1 and CDR2 are SGHRS and YFSETQ. CDR3 nucleotides: TGCGCCAGCAGCCCAGGGACTAGTCGCGCCTACAATGAGCAGTTCTTC. This codes for CASSPGTSRAYNEQFF.

The chain recombines TRBV6-2 or TRBV6-3 with TRBJ2-2; no clear D gene. The germline V gene encodes CDR1 MNHEY and CDR2 SVGEGT. The CDR3 has 13 residues. Trimming shortened V by 3 bases and J by 5 bases, and 7 bases separated the two germline ends. CDR3 loop: CASSYLQTGELFF. The CDR3 DNA sequence: TGTGCCAGCAGTTATCTCCAGACCGGGGAGCTGTTTTTT.

The sample holds many counts of this clonotype. The V gene is TRBV24-1, the J gene TRBJ1-2; 7 bases are shared with TRBD1. The CDR3 has 12 amino acids. J lost 3 bases, V lost 7 bases, and 1 base had no gene match. The V gene's germline CDR1 is KGHDR and CDR2 SFDVKD. The CDR3 is CATRGQDYGYTF. In DNA form, the CDR3 reads TGTGCCACCAGAGGACAGGACTATGGCTACACCTTC.

This clonotype appeared many times. The CDR3 reads CASSLTTGREKLFF. DNA for the CDR3: TGCGCCAGCAGCCTGACAACGGGGCGGGAAAAACTGTTTTTT. The chain is built from TRBV5-1 and TRBJ1-4, with D perhaps matching TRBD1 (5 bases). The CDR3 length is 14 residues. V lost 4 bases and J 8 bases, leaving 15 bases between the germline ends. Germline V CDR1 and CDR2: SGHRS, YFSETQ.

This clonotype was observed at least ten times. The chain uses TRBV6-5 and TRBJ2-5; TRBD1 is a possible D gene (5 bases). Germline lookup yields CDR1 MNHEY and CDR2 SVGAGI. The CDR3 consists of 13 residues. V was trimmed by 2 bases and J by 7 bases, leaving 11 bases between them. CDR3 region: CASSYPDSGTQYF. Written as DNA, the CDR3 is TGTGCCAGCAGTTACCCAGACAGTGGGACCCAGTACTTC.

The V call is TRBV3-1, the J call TRBJ1-5, with D possibly TRBD1 on 6 matching bases. The germline V gene encodes CDR1 LGHDT and CDR2 YNNKEL (reference sequence). The CDR3 loop spans 15 amino acids. V was pared by 3 bases and J by 5 bases, with 14 bases between. The CDR3 here is CASSHSLGGHQPQHF. The CDR3 bases are TGTGCCAGCAGCCATTCTTTAGGGGGGCATCAGCCCCAGCATTTT.

V gene TRBV5-1 combines with J gene TRBJ2-3; D perhaps matches TRBD1 (6 bases). V was pared by 0 bases and J by 0 bases, with 8 bases between. Per germline, CDR1 SGHRS and CDR2 YFSETQ. The CDR3 has 15 residues. CDR3 sequence (DNA): TGCGCCAGCAGCTTGGTGGGGGCTAGCACAGATACGCAGTATTTT. It yields the protein CASSLVGASTDTQYF. Combining the CDR3 with reference TRBV5-1 and TRBJ2-3 gives the whole variable domain KAGVTQTPRYLIKTRGQQVTLSCSPISGHRSVSWYQQTPGQGLQFLFEYFSETQRNKGNFPGRFSGRQFSNSRSEMNVSTLELGDSALYLCASSLVGASTDTQYFGPGTRLTVL.

In its sample, this clonotype was seen a few times. The chain carries TRBV20-1 and TRBJ2-7; the D is unclear. V lost 4 bases and J 0 bases, leaving 19 bases between the germline ends. The CDR3 runs to 16 residues. Germline V gene lookup returns CDR1 DFQATT and CDR2 SNEGSKA (reference sequence). This CDR3 is CSATNPVARPSYEQYF. Here the CDR3 DNA reads TGCAGTGCTACAAACCCCGTGGCGAGACCCTCCTACGAGCAGTACTTC.

V is TRBV2 and J is TRBJ2-5; the match to TRBD1 covers 10 bases. The germline gives CDR1 SNHLY, CDR2 FYNNEI. The CDR3 contains 14 residues. V lost 4 bases and J lost 5; bases outside the gene matches: 4. In DNA form, the CDR3 reads TGTGCCAGCAGTGGGGGACAGGGGCAGGAGACCCAGTACTTC. Its translation is CASSGGQGQETQYF.

The V gene is TRBV20-1, the J gene TRBJ2-3, with TRBD1 identical over 7 bases. CDR1 and CDR2 from the germline V gene are DFQATT and SNEGSKA (reference sequence). J gave up 10 bases and V 6 bases, and 13 bases lay outside the gene matches. The CDR3 is 13 residues long. The CDR3 is CSATDRLMGAQYF. Here the CDR3 DNA reads TGCAGTGCCACGGACAGGTTAATGGGTGCGCAGTATTTT.

This clonotype was seen a few times. The CDR3 region has the DNA TGCGCCAGCAGCTTTTCGACAGGAATGAACACTGAAGCTTTCTTT. The encoded protein is CASSFSTGMNTEAFF. J is TRBJ1-1 and V is TRBV5-1; perhaps TRBD1 as D (6 bases). With 2 bases removed from V and 0 bases from J, the gap between germline ends came to 11 bases. The CDR3 runs 15 residues. The V gene's germline CDR1 is SGHRS and CDR2 YFSETQ.

This clonotype was seen a few times. The gene calls are TRBV12-3 or TRBV12-4 and TRBJ2-7; TRBD1 or TRBD2 may be the D gene (5 bases each). V lost 6 bases, J lost 6 bases, and 12 bases lay in between. The CDR3 covers 12 residues. This CDR3 is CASSPWGSEQYF. CDR3 coding DNA: TGTGCCAGCAGCCCCTGGGGGAGCGAGCAGTACTTC.

This clonotype was seen many times. The CDR3 is CASTKRAAKKALANINNEQFF. CDR3 sequence (DNA): TGTGCCAGCACTAAGAGGGCAGCCAAGAAGGCGCTAGCGAATATCAACAATGAGCAGTTCTTC. The chain joins TRBV3-1 to TRBJ2-1, with D possibly matching TRBD2 (6 bases). The germline gives CDR1 LGHDT, CDR2 YNNKEL (reference sequence). The CDR3 totals 21 residues. The V and J ends lost 7 bases and 5 bases respectively, with 36 bases between them.

There are many counts of this clonotype. The V and J genes are TRBV5-5 and TRBJ2-1; possibly TRBD2 for D (5 bases). V was cut by 0 bases and J by 0 bases, with 7 bases left in between. Germline CDR1 reads SGHKS; CDR2 reads YYEKEE (reference sequence). This CDR3 spans 15 amino acids. The CDR3 region has the DNA TGTGCCAGCAGCTTGGGAGGGAACTCCTACAATGAGCAGTTCTTC. It codes for CASSLGGNSYNEQFF.

Ten or more counts support this clonotype. The rearrangement uses TRBV5-1 and TRBJ2-1, with a weak D call TRBD2 (5 bases). The germline V gene has CDR1 SGHRS and CDR2 YFSETQ. This CDR3 has 16 amino acids. V dropped 4 bases and J dropped 3 bases, with 17 bases sitting between them. The DNA for the CDR3 is TGCGCCAGCAGCAACCGTCTAGCAGAATTCTACAATGAGCAGTTCTTC. This codes for CASSNRLAEFYNEQFF.

This clonotype was counted ten times or more. The CDR3 loop is CASSDLSGGAEETQYF. The DNA for the CDR3 is TGTGCCAGCAGTGACCTTAGCGGGGGGGCGGAAGAGACCCAGTACTTC. The V and J genes are TRBV12-3 or TRBV12-4 and TRBJ2-5; 11 bases fit TRBD2. The V segment lost 5 bases and the J segment 3 bases; nucleotides outside the gene matches: 8. This CDR3 has 16 residues.

This clonotype was recorded at least ten times. This sequence joins TRBV3-1 and TRBJ2-1; 14 positions match TRBD2. Germline CDR1 and CDR2: LGHDT and YNNKEL (reference sequence). This CDR3 region has 17 residues. The trim removed 3 bases at V and 3 bases at J, leaving 4 bases unmatched. For the CDR3, the DNA is TGTGCCAGCAGCCACCCGGGACTAGCGGGAGTCTACAATGAGCAGTTCTTC. Translated, it gives CASSHPGLAGVYNEQFF.

This clonotype was seen repeatedly, ten times or more. This rearrangement joins TRBV5-1 to TRBJ2-5; the D gene could be TRBD1 or TRBD2 (5 bases each). Trimming removed 4 bases at V and 5 bases at J, with 18 bases between. The CDR3 totals 15 residues. Germline V gene lookup returns CDR1 SGHRS and CDR2 YFSETQ. This chain's CDR3 is CASSPTKRGWETQYF. CDR3 DNA: TGCGCCAGCAGCCCCACCAAGAGGGGTTGGGAGACCCAGTACTTC. Based on the CDR3 plus reference TRBV5-1 and TRBJ2-5, the full variable domain is KAGVTQTPRYLIKTRGQQVTLSCSPISGHRSVSWYQQTPGQGLQFLFEYFSETQRNKGNFPGRFSGRQFSNSRSEMNVSTLELGDSALYLCASSPTKRGWETQYFGPGTRLLVL.